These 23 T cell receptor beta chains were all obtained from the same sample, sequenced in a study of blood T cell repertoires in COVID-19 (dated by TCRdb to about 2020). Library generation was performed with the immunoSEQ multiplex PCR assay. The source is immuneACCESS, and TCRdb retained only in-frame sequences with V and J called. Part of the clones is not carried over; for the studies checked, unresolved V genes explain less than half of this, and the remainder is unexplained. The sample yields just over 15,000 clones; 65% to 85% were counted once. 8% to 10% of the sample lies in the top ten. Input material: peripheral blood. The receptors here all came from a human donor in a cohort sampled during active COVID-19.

The CDR3 loop reads CATSDTRAGRLAGGPKQFF. The CDR3 nucleotides are TGTGCCACCAGTGATACGAGGGCGGGGAGGCTAGCGGGAGGCCCTAAGCAGTTCTTC. The chain employs TRBV24-1 and TRBJ2-1; TRBD2 matches 11 bases. The trim removed 3 bases at V and 11 bases at J, leaving 20 bases unmatched. The CDR3 extends over 19 amino acids. CDR1 and CDR2 (germline): KGHDR, SFDVKD.

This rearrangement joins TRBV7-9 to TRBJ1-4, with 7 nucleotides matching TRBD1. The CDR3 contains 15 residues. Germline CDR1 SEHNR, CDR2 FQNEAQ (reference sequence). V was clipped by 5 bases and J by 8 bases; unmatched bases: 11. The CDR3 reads CASSIVTGVSEKLFF. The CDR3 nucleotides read TGTGCCAGCAGCATCGTAACAGGGGTGAGCGAAAAACTGTTTTTT.

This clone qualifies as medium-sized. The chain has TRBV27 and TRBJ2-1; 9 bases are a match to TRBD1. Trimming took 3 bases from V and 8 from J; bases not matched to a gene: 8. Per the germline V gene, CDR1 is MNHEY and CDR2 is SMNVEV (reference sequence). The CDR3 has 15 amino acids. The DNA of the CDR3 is TGTGCCAGCAGTTTTACAGGGGGCACGGTGGATGAGCAGTTCTTC. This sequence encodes CASSFTGGTVDEQFF.

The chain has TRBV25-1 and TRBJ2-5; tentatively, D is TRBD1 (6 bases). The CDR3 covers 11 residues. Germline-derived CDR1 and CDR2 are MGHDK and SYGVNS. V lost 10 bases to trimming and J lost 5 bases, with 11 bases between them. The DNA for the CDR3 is TGTGCCACCTCAGGGGAGGAGACCCAGTACTTC. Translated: CATSGEETQYF.

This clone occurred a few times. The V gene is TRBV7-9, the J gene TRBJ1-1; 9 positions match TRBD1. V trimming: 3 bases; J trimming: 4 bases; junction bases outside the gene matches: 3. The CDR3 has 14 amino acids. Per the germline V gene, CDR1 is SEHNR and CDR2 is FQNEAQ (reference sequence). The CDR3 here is CASSLMTGGTEAFF. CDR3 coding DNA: TGTGCCAGCAGCTTGATGACAGGGGGCACTGAAGCTTTCTTT.

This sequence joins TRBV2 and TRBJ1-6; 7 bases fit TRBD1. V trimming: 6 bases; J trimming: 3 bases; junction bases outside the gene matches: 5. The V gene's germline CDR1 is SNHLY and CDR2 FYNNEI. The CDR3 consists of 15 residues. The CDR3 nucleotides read TGTGCCAGCAGGACAGGGCCGGGCTATAATTCACCCCTCCACTTT. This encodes CASRTGPGYNSPLHF. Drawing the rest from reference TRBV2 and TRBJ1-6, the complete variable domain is EPEVTQTPSHQVTQMGQEVILRCVPISNHLYFYWYRQILGQKVEFLVSFYNNEISEKSEIFDDQFSVERPDGSNFTLKIRSTKLEDSAMYFCASRTGPGYNSPLHFGNGTRLTVT.

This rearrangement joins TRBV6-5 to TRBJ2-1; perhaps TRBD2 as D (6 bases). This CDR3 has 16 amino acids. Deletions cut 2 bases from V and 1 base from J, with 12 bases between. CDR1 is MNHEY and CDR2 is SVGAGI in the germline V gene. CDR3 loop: CASSYIGGGSYNEQFF. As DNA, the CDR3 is TGTGCCAGCAGTTACATCGGGGGTGGGTCCTACAATGAGCAGTTCTTC.

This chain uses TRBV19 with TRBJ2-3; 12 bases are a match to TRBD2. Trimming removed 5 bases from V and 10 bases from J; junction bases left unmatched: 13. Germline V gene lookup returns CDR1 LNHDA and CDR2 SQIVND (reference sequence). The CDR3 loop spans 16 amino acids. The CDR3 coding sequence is TGTGCCAGTAGTCCGTACTCGCTAGCGGGGGGGCCTTCGCAGTATTTT. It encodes CASSPYSLAGGPSQYF.

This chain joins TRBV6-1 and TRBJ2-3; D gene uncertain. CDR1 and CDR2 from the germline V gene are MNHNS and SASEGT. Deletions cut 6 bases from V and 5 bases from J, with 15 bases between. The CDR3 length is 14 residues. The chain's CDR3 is CASSSYPRQDTQYF. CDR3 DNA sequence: TGTGCCAGCAGCTCTTATCCCCGACAAGATACGCAGTATTTT.

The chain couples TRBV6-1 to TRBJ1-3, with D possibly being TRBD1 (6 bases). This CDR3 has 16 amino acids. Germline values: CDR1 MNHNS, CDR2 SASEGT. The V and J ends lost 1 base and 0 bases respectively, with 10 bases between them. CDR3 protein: CASSEVQGSSGNTIYF. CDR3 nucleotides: TGTGCCAGCAGTGAAGTACAGGGAAGCTCTGGAAACACCATATATTTT.

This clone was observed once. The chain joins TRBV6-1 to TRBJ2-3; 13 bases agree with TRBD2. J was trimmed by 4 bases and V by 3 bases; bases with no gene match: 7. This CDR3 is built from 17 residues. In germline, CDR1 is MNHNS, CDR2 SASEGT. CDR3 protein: CASSERTSGGIADTQYF. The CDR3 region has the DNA TGTGCCAGCAGTGAGAGGACTAGCGGGGGAATTGCAGATACGCAGTATTTT.

In nucleotides, the CDR3 is TGTGCCAGTAGTCCCGACAGTGATCAGCCCCAGCATTTT. It encodes CASSPDSDQPQHF. The J gene is TRBJ1-5, the V gene TRBV19, with a possible D match to TRBD1 (5 bases). V was trimmed by 5 bases and J by 5 bases, leaving 10 bases between them. The CDR3 is 13 amino acids. Germline values: CDR1 LNHDA, CDR2 SQIVND (reference sequence).

CDR3 amino acids: CASISGGGGTEAFF. The CDR3 coding sequence is TGTGCCAGCATAAGCGGCGGGGGTGGAACTGAAGCTTTCTTT. This chain joins TRBV6-5 and TRBJ1-1, with D possibly being TRBD1 (5 bases). Germline CDR1 MNHEY, CDR2 SVGAGI. This CDR3 spans 14 amino acids. Deletions cut 7 bases from V and 5 bases from J, with 17 bases between.

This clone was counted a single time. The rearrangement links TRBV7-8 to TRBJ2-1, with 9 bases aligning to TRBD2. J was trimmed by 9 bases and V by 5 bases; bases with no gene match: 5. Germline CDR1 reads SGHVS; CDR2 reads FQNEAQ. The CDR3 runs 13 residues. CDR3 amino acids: CASSQIAGAEQFF. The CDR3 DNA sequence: TGTGCCAGCAGCCAGATAGCGGGGGCTGAGCAGTTCTTC.

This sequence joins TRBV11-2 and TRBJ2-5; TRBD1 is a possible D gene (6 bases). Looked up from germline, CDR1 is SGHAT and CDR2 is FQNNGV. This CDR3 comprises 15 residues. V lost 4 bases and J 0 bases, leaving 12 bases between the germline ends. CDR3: CASSWRTANQETQYF. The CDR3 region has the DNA TGTGCCAGCAGCTGGCGGACAGCCAACCAAGAGACCCAGTACTTC. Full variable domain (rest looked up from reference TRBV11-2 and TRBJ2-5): EAGVAQSPRYKIIEKRQSVAFWCNPISGHATLYWYQQILGQGPKLLIQFQNNGVVDDSQLPKDRFSAERLKGVDSTLKIQPAKLEDSAVYLCASSWRTANQETQYFGPGTRLLVL.

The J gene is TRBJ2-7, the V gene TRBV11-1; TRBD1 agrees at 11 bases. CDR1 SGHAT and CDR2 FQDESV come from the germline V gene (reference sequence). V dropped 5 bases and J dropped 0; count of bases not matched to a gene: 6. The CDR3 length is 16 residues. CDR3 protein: CASSLWTGGSSYEQYF. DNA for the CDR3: TGTGCCAGCAGCCTATGGACAGGGGGCAGCTCCTACGAGCAGTACTTC.

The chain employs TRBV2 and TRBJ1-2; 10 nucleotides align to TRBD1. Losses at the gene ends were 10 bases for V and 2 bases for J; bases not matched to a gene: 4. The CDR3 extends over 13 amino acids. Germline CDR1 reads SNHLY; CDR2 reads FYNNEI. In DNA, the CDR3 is TGTGCCATACCGGGACAGGGGAACTATGGCTACACCTTC. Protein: CAIPGQGNYGYTF.

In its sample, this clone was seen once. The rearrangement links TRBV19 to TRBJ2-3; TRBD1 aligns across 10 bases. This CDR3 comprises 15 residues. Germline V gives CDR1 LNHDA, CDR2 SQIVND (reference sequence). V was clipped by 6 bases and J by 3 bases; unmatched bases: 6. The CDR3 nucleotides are TGTGCCAGTAGCCGACGGGACAGGGGAACAGATACGCAGTATTTT. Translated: CASSRRDRGTDTQYF.

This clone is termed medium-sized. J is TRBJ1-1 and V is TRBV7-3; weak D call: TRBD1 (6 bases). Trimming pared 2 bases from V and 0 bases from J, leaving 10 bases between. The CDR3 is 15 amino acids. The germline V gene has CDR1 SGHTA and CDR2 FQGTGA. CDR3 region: CASSLGGHMNTEAFF. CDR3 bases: TGTGCCAGCAGCTTAGGGGGACACATGAACACTGAAGCTTTCTTT.

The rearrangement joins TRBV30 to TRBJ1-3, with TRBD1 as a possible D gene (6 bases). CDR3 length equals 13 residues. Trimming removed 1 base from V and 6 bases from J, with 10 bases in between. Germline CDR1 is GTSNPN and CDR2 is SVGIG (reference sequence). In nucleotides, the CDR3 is TGTGCCTGGAGTGCAGGGGTTCTAAACACCATATATTTT. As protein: CAWSAGVLNTIYF.

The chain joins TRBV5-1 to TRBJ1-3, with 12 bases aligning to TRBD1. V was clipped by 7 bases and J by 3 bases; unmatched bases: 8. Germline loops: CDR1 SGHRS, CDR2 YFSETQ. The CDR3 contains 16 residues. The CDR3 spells CASEPGTGGFGNTIYF. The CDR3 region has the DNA TGCGCCAGCGAACCCGGGACAGGGGGCTTTGGAAACACCATATATTTT. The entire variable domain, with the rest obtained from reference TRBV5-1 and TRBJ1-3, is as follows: KAGVTQTPRYLIKTRGQQVTLSCSPISGHRSVSWYQQTPGQGLQFLFEYFSETQRNKGNFPGRFSGRQFSNSRSEMNVSTLELGDSALYLCASEPGTGGFGNTIYFGEGSWLTVV.

The CDR3 region has the DNA TGTGCCAGCAGTTTATTCAGCACCGGGGAGCTGTTTTTT. Encoded protein: CASSLFSTGELFF. The V and J genes are TRBV27 and TRBJ2-2, with D uncertain. The CDR3 sequence is 13 residues long. Between the trimmed V and J ends, which lost 1 base and 4 bases, there was a span of 4 bases. Germline V lookup: CDR1 MNHEY, CDR2 SMNVEV (reference sequence).

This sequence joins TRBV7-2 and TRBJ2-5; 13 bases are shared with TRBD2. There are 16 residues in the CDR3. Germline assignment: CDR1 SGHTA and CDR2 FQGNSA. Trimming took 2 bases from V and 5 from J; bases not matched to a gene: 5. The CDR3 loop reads CASSLWTSGGGETQYF. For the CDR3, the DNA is TGTGCCAGCAGCTTATGGACTAGCGGGGGCGGGGAGACCCAGTACTTC.